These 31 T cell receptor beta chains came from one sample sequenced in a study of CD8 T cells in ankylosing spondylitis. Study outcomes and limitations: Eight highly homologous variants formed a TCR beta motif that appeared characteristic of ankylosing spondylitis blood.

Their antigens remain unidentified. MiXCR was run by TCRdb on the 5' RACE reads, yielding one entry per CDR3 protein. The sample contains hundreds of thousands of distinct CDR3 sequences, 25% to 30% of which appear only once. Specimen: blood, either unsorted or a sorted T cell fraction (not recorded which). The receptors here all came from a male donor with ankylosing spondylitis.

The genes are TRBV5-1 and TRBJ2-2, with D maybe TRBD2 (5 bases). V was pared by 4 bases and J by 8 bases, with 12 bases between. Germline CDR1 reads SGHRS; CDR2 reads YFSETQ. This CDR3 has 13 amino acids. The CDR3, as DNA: TGCGCCAGCAGCCCCAGGATAGCGGGGGAGCTGTTTTTT. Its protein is CASSPRIAGELFF.

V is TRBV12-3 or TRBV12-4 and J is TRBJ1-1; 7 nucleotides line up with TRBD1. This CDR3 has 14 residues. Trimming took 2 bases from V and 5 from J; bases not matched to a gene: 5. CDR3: CASSLRGRRTEAFF. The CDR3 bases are TGTGCCAGCAGTTTAAGGGGGCGGAGGACTGAAGCTTTCTTT.

The CDR3 coding sequence is TGCGCCAGCAGCTTGGCGAGGAGCGGCAATGAGCAGTTCTTC. Its protein product is CASSLARSGNEQFF. The V and J genes are TRBV5-1 and TRBJ2-1; a possible D gene is TRBD2 (5 bases). V was cut by 0 bases and J by 6 bases, with 10 bases left in between. The germline V gene has CDR1 SGHRS and CDR2 YFSETQ. This CDR3 region has 14 residues.

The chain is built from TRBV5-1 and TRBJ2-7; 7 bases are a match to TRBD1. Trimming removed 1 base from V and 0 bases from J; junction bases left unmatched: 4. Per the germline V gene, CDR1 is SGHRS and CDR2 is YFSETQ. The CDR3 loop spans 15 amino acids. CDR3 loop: CASSLMGQYSYEQYF. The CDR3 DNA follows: TGCGCCAGCAGCTTGATGGGACAGTACTCCTACGAGCAGTACTTC.

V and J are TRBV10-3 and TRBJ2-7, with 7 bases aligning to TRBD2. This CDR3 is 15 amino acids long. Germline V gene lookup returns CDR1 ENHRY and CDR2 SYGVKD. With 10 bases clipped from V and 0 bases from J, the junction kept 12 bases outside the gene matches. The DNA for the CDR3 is TGTGCCACCCTCGAAGGCGGGAGAGACTCCTACGAGCAGTACGTC. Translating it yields CATLEGGRDSYEQYV.

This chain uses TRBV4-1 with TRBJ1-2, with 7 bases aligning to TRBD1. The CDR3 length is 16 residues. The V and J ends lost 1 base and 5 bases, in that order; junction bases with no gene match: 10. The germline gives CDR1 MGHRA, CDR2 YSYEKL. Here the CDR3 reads CASSQGEQGGRYGYTF. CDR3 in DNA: TGCGCCAGCAGCCAAGGGGAGCAGGGGGGAAGATATGGCTACACCTTC.

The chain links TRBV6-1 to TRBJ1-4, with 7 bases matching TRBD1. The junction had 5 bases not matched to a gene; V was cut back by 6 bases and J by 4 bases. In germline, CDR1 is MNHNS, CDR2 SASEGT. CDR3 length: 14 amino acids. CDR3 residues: CASSLGDSNEKLFF. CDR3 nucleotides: TGTGCCAGCAGCCTCGGGGACAGTAATGAAAAACTGTTTTTT.

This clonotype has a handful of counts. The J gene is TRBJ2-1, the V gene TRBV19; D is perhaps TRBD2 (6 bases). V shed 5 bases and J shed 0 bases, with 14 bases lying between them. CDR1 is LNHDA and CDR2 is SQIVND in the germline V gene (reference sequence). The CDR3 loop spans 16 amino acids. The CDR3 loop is CASSPAGAGSYNEQFF. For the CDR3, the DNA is TGTGCCAGTAGTCCAGCCGGAGCGGGCTCCTACAATGAGCAGTTCTTC.

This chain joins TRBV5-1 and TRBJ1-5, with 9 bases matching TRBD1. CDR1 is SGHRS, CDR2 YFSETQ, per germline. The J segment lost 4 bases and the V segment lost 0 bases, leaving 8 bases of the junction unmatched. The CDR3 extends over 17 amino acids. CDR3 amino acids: CASSLGQGGTGNQPQHF. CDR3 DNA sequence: TGCGCCAGCAGCTTGGGACAGGGGGGGACGGGGAATCAGCCCCAGCATTTT.

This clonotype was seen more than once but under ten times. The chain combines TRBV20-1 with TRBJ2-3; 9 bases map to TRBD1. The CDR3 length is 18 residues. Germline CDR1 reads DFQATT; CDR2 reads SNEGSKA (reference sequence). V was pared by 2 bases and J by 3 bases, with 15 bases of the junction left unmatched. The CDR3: CSARLTGTGIGRTDTQYF. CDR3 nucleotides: TGCAGTGCTAGACTAACCGGGACAGGGATTGGCCGGACAGATACGCAGTATTTT.

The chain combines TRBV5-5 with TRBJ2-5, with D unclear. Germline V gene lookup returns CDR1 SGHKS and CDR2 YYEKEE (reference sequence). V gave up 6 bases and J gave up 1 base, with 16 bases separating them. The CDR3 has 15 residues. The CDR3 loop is CASTLGLVSQETQYF. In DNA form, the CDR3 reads TGTGCCAGCACATTAGGGTTGGTCAGCCAAGAGACCCAGTACTTC.

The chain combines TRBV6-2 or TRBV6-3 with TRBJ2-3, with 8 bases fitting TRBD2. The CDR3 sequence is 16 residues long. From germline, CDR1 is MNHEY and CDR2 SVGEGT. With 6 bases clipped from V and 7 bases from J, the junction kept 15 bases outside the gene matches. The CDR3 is CASRPSLAGPDHTQYF. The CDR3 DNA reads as TGTGCCAGCAGACCCAGTCTAGCGGGCCCCGACCATACGCAGTATTTT.

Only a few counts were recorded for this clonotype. CDR3 loop: CASSLDPGTNNEQFF. The CDR3, as DNA: TGTGCCAGCAGCTTAGATCCCGGGACTAACAATGAGCAGTTCTTC. This chain connects TRBV11-3 to TRBJ2-1, with TRBD2 matching over 7 bases. V lost 0 bases to trimming and J lost 5 bases; unmatched junction nucleotides: 4. This CDR3 region has 15 residues. Germline V lookup: CDR1 SGHNT, CDR2 YENEEA.

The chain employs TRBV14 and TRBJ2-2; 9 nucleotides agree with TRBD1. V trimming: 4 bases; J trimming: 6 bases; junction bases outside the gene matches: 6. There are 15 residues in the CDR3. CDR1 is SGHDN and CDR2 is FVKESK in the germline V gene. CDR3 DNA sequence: TGTGCCAGCAGCCTCCGGGACAGGGATGCCGGGGAGCTGTTTTTT. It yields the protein CASSLRDRDAGELFF.

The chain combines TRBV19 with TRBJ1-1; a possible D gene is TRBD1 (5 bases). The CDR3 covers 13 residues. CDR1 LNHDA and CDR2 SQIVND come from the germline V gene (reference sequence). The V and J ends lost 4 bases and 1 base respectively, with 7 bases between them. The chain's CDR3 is CASSRGRNTEAFF. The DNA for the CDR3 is TGTGCCAGTAGTAGGGGCCGGAACACTGAAGCTTTCTTT.

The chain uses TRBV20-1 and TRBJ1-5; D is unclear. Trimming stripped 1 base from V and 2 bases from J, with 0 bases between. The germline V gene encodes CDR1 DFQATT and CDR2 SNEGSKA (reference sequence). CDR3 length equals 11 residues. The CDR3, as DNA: TGCAGTGCTAGAGGCAATCAGCCCCAGCATTTT. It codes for CSARGNQPQHF.

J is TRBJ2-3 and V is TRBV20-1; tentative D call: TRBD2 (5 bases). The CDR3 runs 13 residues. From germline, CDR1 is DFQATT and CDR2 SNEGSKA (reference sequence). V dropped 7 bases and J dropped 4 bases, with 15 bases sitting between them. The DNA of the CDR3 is TGCAGTGAGGTAATGTTTAGCGCAGATACGCAGTATTTT. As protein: CSEVMFSADTQYF.

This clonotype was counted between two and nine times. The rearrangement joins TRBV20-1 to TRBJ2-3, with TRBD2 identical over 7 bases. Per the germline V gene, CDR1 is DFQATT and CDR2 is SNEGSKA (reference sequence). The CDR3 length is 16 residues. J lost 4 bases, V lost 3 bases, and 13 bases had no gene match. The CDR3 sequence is CSARGPGREMADTQYF. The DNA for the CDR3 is TGCAGTGCTAGGGGCCCGGGGCGGGAGATGGCAGATACGCAGTATTTT.

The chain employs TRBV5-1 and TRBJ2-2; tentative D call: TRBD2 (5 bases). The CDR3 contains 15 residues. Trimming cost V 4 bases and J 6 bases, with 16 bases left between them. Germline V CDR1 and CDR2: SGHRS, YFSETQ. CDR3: CASSPHEGMAGELFF. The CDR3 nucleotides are TGCGCCAGCAGCCCCCACGAGGGAATGGCCGGGGAGCTGTTTTTT.

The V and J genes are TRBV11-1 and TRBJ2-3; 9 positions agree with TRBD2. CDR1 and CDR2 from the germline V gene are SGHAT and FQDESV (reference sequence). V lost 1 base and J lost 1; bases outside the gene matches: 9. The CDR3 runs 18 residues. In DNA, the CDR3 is TGTGCCAGCAGCTTAGTTGCGGGAGGGCCGGTAGGCACAGATACGCAGTATTTT. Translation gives CASSLVAGGPVGTDTQYF. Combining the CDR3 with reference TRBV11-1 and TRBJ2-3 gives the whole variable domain EAEVAQSPRYKITEKSQAVAFWCDPISGHATLYWYRQILGQGPELLVQFQDESVVDDSQLPKDRFSAERLKGVDSTLKIQPAELGDSAMYLCASSLVAGGPVGTDTQYFGPGTRLTVL.

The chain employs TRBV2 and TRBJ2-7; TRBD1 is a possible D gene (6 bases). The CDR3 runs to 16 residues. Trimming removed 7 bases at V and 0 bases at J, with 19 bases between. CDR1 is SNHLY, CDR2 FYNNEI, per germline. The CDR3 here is CASNLGRTVSSYEQYF. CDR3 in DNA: TGTGCCAGCAATCTAGGTAGGACAGTGAGCTCCTACGAGCAGTACTTC. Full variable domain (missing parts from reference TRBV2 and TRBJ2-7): EPEVTQTPSHQVTQMGQEVILRCVPISNHLYFYWYRQILGQKVEFLVSFYNNEISEKSEIFDDQFSVERPDGSNFTLKIRSTKLEDSAMYFCASNLGRTVSSYEQYFGPGTRLTVT.

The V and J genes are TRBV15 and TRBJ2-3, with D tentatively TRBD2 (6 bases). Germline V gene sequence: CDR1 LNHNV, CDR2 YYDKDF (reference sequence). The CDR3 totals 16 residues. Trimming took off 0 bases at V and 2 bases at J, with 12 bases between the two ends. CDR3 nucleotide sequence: TGTGCCACCAGCAGAGATCGGAGGGGCCCCACAGATACGCAGTATTTT. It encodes CATSRDRRGPTDTQYF.

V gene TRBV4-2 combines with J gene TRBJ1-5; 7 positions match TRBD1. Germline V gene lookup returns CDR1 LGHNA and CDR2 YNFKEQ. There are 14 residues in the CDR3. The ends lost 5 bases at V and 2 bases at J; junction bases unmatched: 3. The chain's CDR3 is CASSFDRGNQPQHF. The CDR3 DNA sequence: TGTGCCAGCAGCTTTGACAGGGGCAATCAGCCCCAGCATTTT.

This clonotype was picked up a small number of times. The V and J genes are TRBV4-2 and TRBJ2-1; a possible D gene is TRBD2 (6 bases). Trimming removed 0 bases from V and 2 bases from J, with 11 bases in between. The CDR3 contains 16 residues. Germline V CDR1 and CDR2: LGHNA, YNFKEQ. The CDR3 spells CASSQDEGGPYNEQFF. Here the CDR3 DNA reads TGTGCCAGCAGCCAAGATGAGGGAGGTCCCTACAATGAGCAGTTCTTC.

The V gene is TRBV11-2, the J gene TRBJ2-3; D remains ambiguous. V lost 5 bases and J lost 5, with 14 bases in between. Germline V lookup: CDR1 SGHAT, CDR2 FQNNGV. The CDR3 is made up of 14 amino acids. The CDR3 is CASSRALKEDTQYF. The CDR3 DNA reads TGTGCCAGCAGCCGGGCGCTAAAAGAAGATACGCAGTATTTT.

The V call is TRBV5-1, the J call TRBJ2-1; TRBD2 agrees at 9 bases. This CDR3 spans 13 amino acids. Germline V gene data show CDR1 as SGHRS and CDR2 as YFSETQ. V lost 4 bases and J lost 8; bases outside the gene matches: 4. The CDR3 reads CASSPRTSDEQFF. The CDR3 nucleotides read TGCGCCAGCAGCCCTCGGACTAGCGATGAGCAGTTCTTC.

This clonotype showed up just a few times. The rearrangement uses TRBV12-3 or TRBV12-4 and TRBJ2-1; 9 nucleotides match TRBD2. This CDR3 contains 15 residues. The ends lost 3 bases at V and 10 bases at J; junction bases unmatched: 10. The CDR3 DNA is TGTGCCAGCAGTTTGACTAGCGGCCTTCCCCCCGAGCAGTTCTTC. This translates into CASSLTSGLPPEQFF.

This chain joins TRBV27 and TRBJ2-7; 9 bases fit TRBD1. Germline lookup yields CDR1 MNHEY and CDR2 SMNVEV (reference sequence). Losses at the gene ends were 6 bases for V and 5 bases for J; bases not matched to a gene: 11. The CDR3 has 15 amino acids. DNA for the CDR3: TGTGCCAGCAGGGTTCGAGGGACAGGGAGGAACGAGCAGTACTTC. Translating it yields CASRVRGTGRNEQYF.

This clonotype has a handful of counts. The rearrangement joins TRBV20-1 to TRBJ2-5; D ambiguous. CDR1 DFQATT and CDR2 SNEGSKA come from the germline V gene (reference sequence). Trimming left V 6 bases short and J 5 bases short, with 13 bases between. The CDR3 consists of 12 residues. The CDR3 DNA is TGCAGTGCGGCCGTGGTGCGGGAGACCCAGTACTTC. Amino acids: CSAAVVRETQYF.

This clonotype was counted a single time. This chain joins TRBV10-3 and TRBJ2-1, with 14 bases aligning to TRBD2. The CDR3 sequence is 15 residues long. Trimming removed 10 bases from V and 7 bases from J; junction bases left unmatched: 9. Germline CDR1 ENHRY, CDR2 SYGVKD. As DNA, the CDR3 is TGTGCCACCGGGACTAGCGGGAGTATCAGGAATGAGCAGTTCTTC. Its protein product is CATGTSGSIRNEQFF.

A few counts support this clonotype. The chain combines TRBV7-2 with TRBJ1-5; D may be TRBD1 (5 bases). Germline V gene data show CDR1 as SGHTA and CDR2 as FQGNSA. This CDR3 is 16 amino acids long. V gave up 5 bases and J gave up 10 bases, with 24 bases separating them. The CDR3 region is CASSDSWGGVRGPQHF. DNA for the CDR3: TGTGCCAGCAGCGACTCCTGGGGTGGGGTGAGGGGACCCCAGCATTTT.